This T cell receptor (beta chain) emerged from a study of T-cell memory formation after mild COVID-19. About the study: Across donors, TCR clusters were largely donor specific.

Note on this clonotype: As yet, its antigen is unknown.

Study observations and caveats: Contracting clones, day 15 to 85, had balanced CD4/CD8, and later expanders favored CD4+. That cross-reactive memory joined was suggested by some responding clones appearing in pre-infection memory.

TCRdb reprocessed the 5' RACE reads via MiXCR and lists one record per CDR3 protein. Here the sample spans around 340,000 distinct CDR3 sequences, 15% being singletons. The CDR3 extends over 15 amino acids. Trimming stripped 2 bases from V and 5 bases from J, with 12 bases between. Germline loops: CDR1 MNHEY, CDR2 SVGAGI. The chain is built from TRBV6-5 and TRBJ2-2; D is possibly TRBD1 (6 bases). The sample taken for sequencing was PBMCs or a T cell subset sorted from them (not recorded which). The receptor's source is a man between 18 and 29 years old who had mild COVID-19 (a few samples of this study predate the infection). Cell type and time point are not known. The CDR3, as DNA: TGTGCCAGCAGTTACCGAGGGGGAAGGACCGGGGAGCTGTTTTTT. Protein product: CASSYRGGRTGELFF.